The present entry profiles one T cell receptor beta chain with its context. The source of the sample is a study of blood T cell repertoires in COVID-19. Whole-study context: Acute and convalescent COVID-19 specimens originated in the United States, Italy and Spain. From T cells, B-cell-depleted T cells, or PBMCs came the material, which was cDNA or gDNA.

CDR3 length: 15 residues. Germline assignment: CDR1 LGHDT and CDR2 YNNKEL (reference sequence). Trimming took 4 bases from V and 0 from J; bases not matched to a gene: 1. As originally analysed: Amplification with reference gene primers provided the estimates of nucleated cell counts. TCRdb's table, derived via immunoSEQ multiplex PCR, lists solely in-frame clones and lacks some. V and J calls and clone size are as listed in that table; D and trimming were resolved from the DNA. The sample yields more than 250,000 clones, about nine tenths seen once. The chain joins TRBV3-1 (or the pseudogene TRBV3-2) to TRBJ2-5; TRBD1 aligns across 11 bases. The clonotype originates from a middle-aged man with active or convalescent COVID-19. Material for sequencing was peripheral blood. This CDR3 reads CASSRDRGYQETQYF. The CDR3 nucleotides read TGTGCCAGCAGCCGGGACAGGGGGTACCAAGAGACCCAGTACTTC.